The 11 T cell receptor beta chains below were found in one sample sequenced in a study of blood T cells in healthy people across ages (dated by TCRdb to the mid-2010s). Libraries were constructed by 5' RACE. The sequencer listed for this sample is Illumina HiSeq 2500. A second PCR of about 7 to 12 cycles was performed with a sample-barcoded 5' primer and a J-beta primer mix. The public reads were reanalyzed by TCRdb: fastp trimming at Q25, MiXCR alignment, in-frame beta chains only. Every distinct CDR3 protein forms one entry, paired with its most common genes and DNA. The sample table records some 1.5 million distinct CDR3 sequences; roughly 30% of these occur just once. The ten largest clones capture roughly 8% of the sample. Sequenced sample: blood. All receptors come from a young woman in good health.

The sample holds one count of this clonotype. This chain links TRBV28 with TRBJ2-3, with a possible D match to TRBD2 (6 bases). Per germline, CDR1 MDHEN and CDR2 SYDVKM. Trimming pared 7 bases from V and 4 bases from J, leaving 15 bases between. This CDR3 is built from 14 residues. The CDR3 region is CASIHRRAPDTQYF. CDR3 nucleotide sequence: TGTGCCAGCATCCATAGGAGGGCTCCAGATACGCAGTATTTT.

CDR3 in amino acids: CATSDAGQVVTGELFF. The CDR3 DNA is TGTGCCACCAGTGATGCTGGACAGGTGGTCACCGGGGAGCTGTTTTTT. The chain is built from TRBV24-1 and TRBJ2-2, with 7 bases lining up with TRBD1. The CDR3 runs 16 residues. Germline loops: CDR1 KGHDR, CDR2 SFDVKD. V trimming: 3 bases; J trimming: 4 bases; junction bases outside the gene matches: 7.

The chain links TRBV27 to TRBJ2-2; 14 bases are shared with TRBD2. The length of the CDR3 is 19 residues. Germline V gene lookup returns CDR1 MNHEY and CDR2 SMNVEV (reference sequence). With 7 bases clipped from V and 4 bases from J, the junction kept 14 bases outside the gene matches. This CDR3 is CASNALGLAGVLGTGELFF. CDR3 sequence (DNA): TGTGCCAGCAACGCCCTGGGACTAGCGGGAGTTTTGGGCACCGGGGAGCTGTTTTTT.

The rearrangement joins TRBV11-3 to TRBJ2-7; D could derive from TRBD1 or TRBD2 (6 bases each). This CDR3 contains 13 residues. V lost 5 bases and J lost 9, with 17 bases in between. Germline V gives CDR1 SGHNT, CDR2 YENEEA. The CDR3 spells CASSPGGGRRQYF. CDR3 DNA sequence: TGTGCCAGCAGCCCAGGAGGGGGGCGGCGGCAGTACTTC.

This clonotype was recorded at least ten times. V and J are TRBV20-1 and TRBJ2-3, with 12 bases identical to TRBD2. Germline V gives CDR1 DFQATT, CDR2 SNEGSKA (reference sequence). The CDR3 length is 14 residues. Trimming took 6 bases from V and 3 from J; bases not matched to a gene: 4. The CDR3 here is CSAGLAGFTDTQYF. CDR3 nucleotides: TGCAGTGCGGGACTAGCGGGCTTTACAGATACGCAGTATTTT.

V and J are TRBV2 and TRBJ1-1, with 7 bases fitting TRBD1. J lost 3 bases, V lost 7 bases, and 8 bases had no gene match. This CDR3 is 14 amino acids long. CDR1 and CDR2 (germline): SNHLY, FYNNEI. CDR3: CASTEDRVDTEAFF. CDR3 nucleotide sequence: TGTGCCAGCACCGAAGACAGGGTCGACACTGAAGCTTTCTTT.

The chain is built from TRBV5-1 and TRBJ2-1; TRBD2 matches at 10 bases. Germline V gives CDR1 SGHRS, CDR2 YFSETQ. The CDR3 sequence is 16 residues long. V gave up 0 bases and J gave up 6 bases; unmatched junction bases: 6. CDR3 region: CASSLGGTSAPNEQFF. For the CDR3, the DNA is TGCGCCAGCAGCTTGGGTGGGACTAGCGCCCCCAATGAGCAGTTCTTC.

This clonotype has just a few counts. The chain carries TRBV27 and TRBJ2-5, with D possibly matching TRBD1 (6 bases). The assigned J gene may be wrong: the sequence end matches TRBJ2-7 better. The CDR3 is made up of 17 amino acids. Germline V gives CDR1 MNHEY, CDR2 SMNVEV (reference sequence). The CDR3 bases are TGTGCCAGCAGTTTCGTCGGGCGGCAGGGGATCACCCACGAGCAGTACTTC. It codes for CASSFVGRQGITHEQYF.

This clonotype was seen a few times. The chain is built from TRBV5-1 and TRBJ2-1; D is undetermined. Between the trimmed V and J ends, which lost 6 bases and 8 bases, there was a span of 12 bases. The CDR3 has 12 residues. The germline gives CDR1 SGHRS, CDR2 YFSETQ. CDR3 in amino acids: CASTPGADEQFF. CDR3 nucleotide sequence: TGCGCCAGCACCCCGGGCGCCGATGAGCAGTTCTTC. The whole variable domain, filled in from reference TRBV5-1 and TRBJ2-1, reads KAGVTQTPRYLIKTRGQQVTLSCSPISGHRSVSWYQQTPGQGLQFLFEYFSETQRNKGNFPGRFSGRQFSNSRSEMNVSTLELGDSALYLCASTPGADEQFFGPGTRLTVL.

This clonotype was counted a few times. The V call is TRBV20-1, the J call TRBJ2-5; D tentatively fits TRBD1 or TRBD2 (6 bases each). Germline V lookup: CDR1 DFQATT, CDR2 SNEGSKA (reference sequence). With 0 bases removed from V and 4 bases from J, the gap between germline ends came to 18 bases. There are 16 residues in the CDR3. The CDR3 protein is CSARDPSRGPVETQYF. The DNA for the CDR3 is TGCAGTGCTAGAGACCCTAGCCGGGGGCCCGTAGAGACCCAGTACTTC.

This clonotype appeared a few times. The CDR3 is CASSFKGVGTQYF. DNA of the CDR3: TGTGCCAGCAGCTTTAAGGGAGTGGGTACGCAGTATTTT. The V call is TRBV7-2, the J call TRBJ2-3; D possibly corresponds to TRBD2 (5 bases). CDR1 SGHTA and CDR2 FQGNSA come from the germline V gene. V was trimmed by 3 bases and J by 8 bases, leaving 12 bases between them. The CDR3 consists of 13 residues.